The 12 T cell receptor beta chains below come from one sample, sequenced in a study of blood T cell repertoires in COVID-19. This table comes from immunoSEQ multiplex PCR, and its TCRdb copy is limited to in-frame clones, with some not included. The sample yields some 490,000 clones, around 85% seen once. Sequencing input: PBMCs or T cells enriched from blood (not recorded which). The source is a woman aged 60 to 75 who had recovered from COVID-19.

The J gene is TRBJ1-2, the V gene TRBV3-1 (or the pseudogene TRBV3-2); 7 nucleotides match TRBD1. CDR3 length: 13 residues. The germline V gene encodes CDR1 LGHDT and CDR2 YNNKEL (reference sequence). Unmatched junction bases numbered 14, after V lost 5 bases and J lost 14 bases. CDR3 protein: CASSTGTAKFRTF. The CDR3, as DNA: TGTGCCAGCAGCACGGGGACAGCCAAGTTCAGGACCTTC.

The V call is TRBV2, the J call TRBJ1-5; TRBD1 matches at 9 bases. Germline CDR1 is SNHLY and CDR2 is FYNNEI. Germline trimming cut 6 bases from V and 7 bases from J; bases unmatched to any gene: 4. The CDR3 extends over 13 amino acids. This CDR3 is CASRGTGTQPQHF. CDR3 DNA sequence: TGTGCCAGCAGGGGGACAGGGACCCAGCCCCAGCATTTT.

The V call is TRBV2, the J call TRBJ1-4; D may be TRBD1 (5 bases). Germline loops: CDR1 SNHLY, CDR2 FYNNEI. The CDR3 loop spans 13 amino acids. V was shortened by 10 bases and J by 7 bases, with 16 bases between the two germline ends. DNA of the CDR3: TGTGCCACCTCGACAGAAGAAGGTGAAAAACTGTTTTTT. Protein product: CATSTEEGEKLFF.

The CDR3 is CASRSYTGELFF. In DNA form, the CDR3 reads TGTGCCAGCAGGTCATACACCGGGGAGCTGTTTTTT. The chain carries TRBV6-5 and TRBJ2-2; D remains ambiguous. The germline gives CDR1 MNHEY, CDR2 SVGAGI. The CDR3 spans 12 residues. Between the trimmed V and J ends, which lost 6 bases and 3 bases, there was a span of 5 bases.

The chain employs TRBV12-3 or TRBV12-4 and TRBJ1-6; perhaps TRBD1 as D (5 bases). The CDR3 extends over 13 amino acids. V was pared by 1 base and J by 9 bases, with 7 bases between. CDR3 region: CASSLVGVSPLHF. In DNA form, the CDR3 reads TGTGCCAGCAGTTTAGTAGGGGTTTCACCCCTCCACTTT.

V gene TRBV10-1 combines with J gene TRBJ1-4, with D maybe TRBD1 (5 bases). CDR3 length: 15 residues. Trimming removed 6 bases at V and 7 bases at J, with 18 bases between. Germline CDR1 WNHNN, CDR2 SYGVQD (reference sequence). The CDR3 loop reads CASSYRQPNGEKLFF. The CDR3 coding sequence is TGCGCCAGCAGCTATCGACAGCCGAACGGTGAAAAACTGTTTTTT.

V gene TRBV28 combines with J gene TRBJ1-2; D might be TRBD1 (5 bases). The CDR3 covers 16 residues. The germline gives CDR1 MDHEN, CDR2 SYDVKM. V lost 3 bases, J lost 0 bases, and 14 bases lay in between. In DNA, the CDR3 is TGTGCCAGCAGTTTCGGCAGGGTCCCAGCTAACTATGGCTACACCTTC. Protein product: CASSFGRVPANYGYTF.

The chain joins TRBV3-1 (or the pseudogene TRBV3-2) to TRBJ2-7, with unresolved D. CDR1 and CDR2 from the germline V gene are LGHDT and YNNKEL (reference sequence). The CDR3 sequence is 13 residues long. V was trimmed by 3 bases and J by 1 base, leaving 7 bases between them. The CDR3 reads CASSQGPSYEQYV. CDR3 coding DNA: TGTGCCAGCAGCCAGGGCCCATCCTACGAGCAGTACGTC.

The genes are TRBV13 and TRBJ1-2; unclear D gene. CDR1 PRHDT and CDR2 FYEKMQ come from the germline V gene (reference sequence). The CDR3 sequence is 12 residues long. Trimming stripped 2 bases from V and 6 bases from J, with 7 bases between. CDR3 amino acids: CASSLKRHGYTF. CDR3 bases: TGTGCCAGCAGCTTAAAGAGGCATGGCTACACCTTC.

This chain links TRBV7-2 with TRBJ2-1; D remains ambiguous. Trimming shortened V by 2 bases and J by 4 bases, and 6 bases separated the two germline ends. Germline CDR1 and CDR2: SGHTA and FQGNSA. The CDR3 extends over 13 amino acids. The CDR3 here is CASSLSVYNEQFF. The CDR3 bases are TGTGCCAGCAGCTTATCGGTTTACAATGAGCAGTTCTTC. Combining the CDR3 with reference TRBV7-2 and TRBJ2-1 gives the whole variable domain GAGVSQSPSNKVTEKGKDVELRCDPISGHTALYWYRQSLGQGLEFLIYFQGNSAPDKSGLPSDRFSAERTGGSVSTLTIQRTQQEDSAVYLCASSLSVYNEQFFGPGTRLTVL.

J is TRBJ1-2 and V is TRBV2; D is unresolved. The CDR3 is 15 residues long. The germline V gene encodes CDR1 SNHLY and CDR2 FYNNEI. V lost 2 bases and J lost 0, with 10 bases in between. The CDR3 spells CASSEMRGSNYGYTF. The CDR3 DNA follows: TGTGCCAGCAGTGAAATGCGCGGATCTAACTATGGCTACACCTTC.

The gene calls are TRBV9 and TRBJ2-2; D perhaps matches TRBD2 (5 bases). CDR3 length: 16 amino acids. Germline-derived CDR1 and CDR2 are SGDLS and YYNGEE. Between the trimmed V and J ends, which lost 4 bases and 5 bases, there was a span of 18 bases. The CDR3 DNA follows: TGTGCCAGCAGCCCCGATGGGAGCCCTTGGACCGGGGAGCTGTTTTTT. This codes for CASSPDGSPWTGELFF.